One and the same sample provided the 28 T cell receptor beta chains below, sequenced in a study of patients and donors after allogeneic stem cell transplantation. TCRdb independently ran MiXCR on the RT-PCR reads; one entry per CDR3 protein. Here the sample spans about 96,000 distinct CDR3 sequences, under 50% being singletons. The sequencing sample was made of blood, either unsorted or a sorted T cell fraction (not recorded which). These receptors originate from a human donor who was either an allogeneic HSCT recipient or a stem cell or donor lymphocyte infusion donor (not recorded which). It is not recorded whose cells these are; they may come from a transplant donor.

This chain links TRBV27 with TRBJ1-3, with TRBD1 as a possible D gene (5 bases). Germline loops: CDR1 MNHEY, CDR2 SMNVEV (reference sequence). The CDR3 loop spans 15 amino acids. With 3 bases removed from V and 0 bases from J, the gap between germline ends came to 9 bases. CDR3 coding DNA: TGTGCCAGCAGTTTGGGGGGTGGCTCTGGAAACACCATATATTTT. It is translated as CASSLGGGSGNTIYF.

This clonotype was counted a single time. The chain is built from TRBV5-6 and TRBJ2-7; TRBD1 might be the D (6 bases). From germline, CDR1 is SGHDT and CDR2 YYEEEE. Trimming took 1 base from V and 4 from J, leaving 15 bases between them. The CDR3 spans 15 residues. Written as DNA, the CDR3 is TGTGCCAGCAGCTTGCCCAGGGGAAAATTTTACGAGCAGTACTTC. Translating it yields CASSLPRGKFYEQYF. The entire variable domain, with the rest obtained from reference TRBV5-6 and TRBJ2-7, is as follows: DAGVTQSPTHLIKTRGQQVTLRCSPKSGHDTVSWYQQALGQGPQFIFQYYEEEERQRGNFPDRFSGHQFPNYSSELNVNALLLGDSALYLCASSLPRGKFYEQYFGPGTRLTVT.

This clonotype showed up just a few times. This sequence joins TRBV6-5 and TRBJ1-2; TRBD1 might be the D (5 bases). CDR1 is MNHEY, CDR2 SVGAGI, per germline. V lost 3 bases and J lost 8, with 16 bases in between. CDR3 length equals 14 residues. CDR3 bases: TGTGCCAGCAGTTATGGTGTTGGGGCTTCCGGCTACACCTTC. Translated, it gives CASSYGVGASGYTF.

The V gene is TRBV4-3, the J gene TRBJ1-5; D possibly corresponds to TRBD1 (6 bases). V was cut by 0 bases and J by 6 bases, with 12 bases left in between. Germline CDR1 is LGHNA and CDR2 is YSLEER. The CDR3 length is 15 residues. DNA of the CDR3: TGCGCCAGCAGCCAAGATCCGGGACAAGGTCAGCCCCAGCATTTT. It yields the protein CASSQDPGQGQPQHF.

This rearrangement joins TRBV20-1 to TRBJ1-2; 11 positions agree with TRBD1. Looked up from germline, CDR1 is DFQATT and CDR2 is SNEGSKA (reference sequence). With V trimmed by 5 bases and J by 3 bases, 14 bases remained unmatched. This CDR3 is built from 17 residues. CDR3 residues: CSAEDRTGGPSDYGYTF. The DNA of the CDR3 is TGCAGTGCTGAAGATAGGACAGGGGGCCCTTCGGACTATGGCTACACCTTC.

The chain recombines TRBV4-1 with TRBJ1-2; perhaps TRBD1 as D (5 bases). V lost 0 bases and J lost 5, with 10 bases in between. The CDR3 spans 14 residues. Germline-derived CDR1 and CDR2 are MGHRA and YSYEKL. In DNA, the CDR3 is TGCGCCAGCAGCCAAGAAGGGGAGGGGTATGGCTACACCTTC. Encoded protein: CASSQEGEGYGYTF.

This clonotype came up a few times. CDR3 residues: CASSTGGKASGNTIYF. Here the CDR3 DNA reads TGTGCCAGCAGCACCGGGGGTAAGGCGTCTGGAAACACCATATATTTT. The chain combines TRBV9 with TRBJ1-3; D may be TRBD1 (5 bases). The CDR3 extends over 16 amino acids. Germline CDR1 reads SGDLS; CDR2 reads YYNGEE. V dropped 4 bases and J dropped 1 base, with 15 bases sitting between them.

As DNA, the CDR3 is TGTGCCAGCAGTTTCGGCGGGGGCACAGATACGCAGTATTTT. Translation gives CASSFGGGTDTQYF. The chain uses TRBV12-3 or TRBV12-4 and TRBJ2-3; tentative D call: TRBD2 (6 bases). V was cut by 3 bases and J by 1 base, with 8 bases left in between. The CDR3 sequence is 14 residues long.

This chain uses TRBV11-2 with TRBJ1-2; TRBD1 might be the D (5 bases). Germline assignment: CDR1 SGHAT and CDR2 FQNNGV. The V end lost 1 base, the J end lost 8 bases, and 8 bases lay between the germline ends. CDR3 length equals 12 residues. This chain's CDR3 is CASSLAGRGYTF. DNA for the CDR3: TGTGCCAGCAGCTTAGCAGGGCGCGGCTACACCTTC.

In nucleotides, the CDR3 is TGTGCCAGCAGTTACTCATTGTACCCCCAGCATTTT. It is translated as CASSYSLYPQHF. This chain connects TRBV6-2 or TRBV6-3 to TRBJ1-5; D remains unclear. The CDR3 extends over 12 amino acids. CDR1 MNHEY and CDR2 SVGEGT come from the germline V gene. Trimming left V 0 bases short and J 10 bases short, with 7 bases between.

This clonotype turned up a few times. The rearrangement joins TRBV7-9 to TRBJ1-2; maybe TRBD1 (5 bases). CDR1 is SEHNR, CDR2 FQNEAQ, per germline (reference sequence). There are 16 residues in the CDR3. Trimming took off 0 bases at V and 6 bases at J, with 17 bases between the two ends. The CDR3 loop reads CASSLAGKEGWHGYTF. CDR3 nucleotide sequence: TGTGCCAGCAGCTTAGCGGGCAAGGAGGGGTGGCATGGCTACACCTTC.

This clonotype was counted at least ten times. The rearrangement joins TRBV4-3 to TRBJ2-2; D call uncertain. Deletions cut 0 bases from V and 9 bases from J, with 14 bases between. The germline gives CDR1 LGHNA, CDR2 YSLEER. The length of the CDR3 is 15 residues. Here the CDR3 DNA reads TGCGCCAGCAGCCAAGAATCTCCTGGTGGTAGGGAGCTGTTTTTT. Its protein is CASSQESPGGRELFF.

The genes are TRBV4-3 and TRBJ1-2, with 10 bases matching TRBD1. Per the germline V gene, CDR1 is LGHNA and CDR2 is YSLEER. V was pared by 7 bases and J by 2 bases, with 16 bases of the junction left unmatched. This CDR3 is built from 18 residues. CDR3 protein: CASTMFRDRGRVNYGYTF. CDR3 in DNA: TGCGCCAGCACCATGTTCCGGGACAGGGGACGGGTCAACTATGGCTACACCTTC.

The chain is built from TRBV12-3 or TRBV12-4 and TRBJ1-5, with TRBD1 matching 7 bases. V lost 2 bases and J lost 4; bases outside the gene matches: 8. This CDR3 is 16 amino acids long. CDR3 bases: TGTGCCAGCAGTTTATGGAGGGGGCTAGTAAATCAGCCCCAGCATTTT. Protein: CASSLWRGLVNQPQHF.

This sequence joins TRBV6-5 and TRBJ1-2; D gene ambiguous. V was cut by 3 bases and J by 4 bases, with 15 bases left in between. The CDR3 spans 15 residues. Germline V CDR1 and CDR2: MNHEY, SVGAGI. The CDR3 nucleotides are TGTGCCAGCAGTTATGAGGGAGCCAGTGGCTATGGCTACACCTTC. It translates to CASSYEGASGYGYTF.

The table lists this clonotype with a few counts. The chain combines TRBV6-1 with TRBJ1-2; TRBD1 agrees at 9 bases. Germline CDR1 is MNHNS and CDR2 is SASEGT. CDR3 length equals 14 residues. Germline trimming cut 9 bases from V and 5 bases from J; bases unmatched to any gene: 10. The CDR3 protein is CASSIAGTGYGYTF. The CDR3 DNA reads TGTGCCAGTAGTATAGCCGGGACAGGGTATGGCTACACCTTC.

The J gene is TRBJ1-5, the V gene TRBV20-1; D is possibly TRBD1 (5 bases). Germline V gene lookup returns CDR1 DFQATT and CDR2 SNEGSKA (reference sequence). Between the trimmed V and J ends, which lost 3 bases and 3 bases, there was a span of 12 bases. The CDR3 is 14 residues long. The CDR3 DNA follows: TGCAGTGCTAGCTACAAAGGGGCCAATCAGCCCCAGCATTTT. It codes for CSASYKGANQPQHF.

This clonotype was detected a few times. This sequence joins TRBV9 and TRBJ1-1; D not resolved. V shed 2 bases and J shed 0 bases, with 11 bases lying between them. The CDR3 consists of 15 residues. Germline CDR1 is SGDLS and CDR2 is YYNGEE. The CDR3 reads CASSVMASMNTEAFF. DNA of the CDR3: TGTGCCAGCAGCGTTATGGCCAGCATGAACACTGAAGCTTTCTTT. The whole variable domain, filled in from reference TRBV9 and TRBJ1-1, reads DSGVTQTPKHLITATGQRVTLRCSPRSGDLSVYWYQQSLDQGLQFLIQYYNGEERAKGNILERFSAQQFPDLHSELNLSSLELGDSALYFCASSVMASMNTEAFFGQGTRLTVV.

This clonotype was detected a few times. V gene TRBV19 combines with J gene TRBJ1-2; D unclear. Trimming took off 5 bases at V and 6 bases at J, with 13 bases between the two ends. Germline assignment: CDR1 LNHDA and CDR2 SQIVND (reference sequence). This CDR3 contains 13 residues. DNA of the CDR3: TGTGCCAGTAGTCGGCCAGCAGTCCATGGCTACACCTTC. This gives the protein CASSRPAVHGYTF.

The chain employs TRBV6-2 or TRBV6-3 and TRBJ2-1; no firm D call. CDR1 MNHEY and CDR2 SVGEGT come from the germline V gene. This CDR3 spans 12 amino acids. The V end was cut by 0 bases, the J end by 7 bases, with 4 bases between. Here the CDR3 DNA reads TGTGCCAGCAGTTACTCCACTAATGAGCAGTTCTTC. It encodes CASSYSTNEQFF.

This clonotype was seen more than once but under ten times. The chain joins TRBV3-1 to TRBJ1-5, with unresolved D. Trimming cost V 4 bases and J 5 bases, with 12 bases left between them. Germline CDR1 LGHDT, CDR2 YNNKEL (reference sequence). CDR3 length equals 14 residues. CDR3 region: CASSPRLYDQPQHF. The CDR3, as DNA: TGTGCCAGCAGCCCGAGACTCTACGATCAGCCCCAGCATTTT.

The V gene is TRBV27, the J gene TRBJ2-1, with 8 bases matching TRBD2. This CDR3 spans 13 amino acids. After removal of 5 bases from V and 10 bases from J, the junction contained 7 bases not matched to a gene. The V gene's germline CDR1 is MNHEY and CDR2 SMNVEV (reference sequence). The CDR3 DNA follows: TGTGCCAGCAGTCCGACTAGCGCGGGGGAGCAGTTCTTC. Translation: CASSPTSAGEQFF.

This clonotype has just a few counts. CDR3 sequence: CASIWGQGGNSPLHF. In DNA form, the CDR3 reads TGTGCCAGCATCTGGGGTCAGGGAGGGAATTCACCCCTCCACTTT. This rearrangement joins TRBV28 to TRBJ1-6, with D possibly TRBD1 on 5 matching bases. This CDR3 has 15 residues. Germline CDR1 reads MDHEN; CDR2 reads SYDVKM. Between the trimmed V and J ends, which lost 7 bases and 7 bases, there was a span of 17 bases.

This clonotype came up once. The chain has TRBV28 and TRBJ1-3; no reliable D call. Trimming pared 8 bases from V and 0 bases from J, leaving 8 bases between. Germline CDR1 and CDR2: MDHEN and SYDVKM. CDR3 length: 13 amino acids. CDR3 in DNA: TGTGCCAGCCGCATGAGCTCTGGAAACACCATATATTTT. It translates to CASRMSSGNTIYF. The variable domain in full, with the rest retrieved from reference TRBV28 and TRBJ1-3, is DVKVTQSSRYLVKRTGEKVFLECVQDMDHENMFWYRQDPGLGLRLIYFSYDVKMKEKGDIPEGYSVSREKKERFSLILESASTNQTSMYLCASRMSSGNTIYFGEGSWLTVV.

The chain employs TRBV29-1 and TRBJ1-4, with D unresolved. The CDR3 is 17 residues long. Germline-derived CDR1 and CDR2 are SQVTM and ANQGSEA. The ends were cut back, 5 bases at V and 4 bases at J, with 23 bases in the middle. CDR3 in DNA: TGCAGCGTTAAGATCCCCATAAGCCGGTTGGGTAATGAAAAACTGTTTTTT. It is translated as CSVKIPISRLGNEKLFF.

V is TRBV20-1 and J is TRBJ1-6; D gene ambiguous. Germline V gene lookup returns CDR1 DFQATT and CDR2 SNEGSKA (reference sequence). CDR3 length: 17 amino acids. V was trimmed by 3 bases and J by 0 bases, leaving 15 bases between them. The CDR3 bases are TGCAGTGCTAGCCCCGGTGGCCGGAGCTCCTATAATTCACCCCTCCACTTT. Translated: CSASPGGRSSYNSPLHF.

The genes are TRBV30 and TRBJ1-4, with TRBD1 identical over 11 bases. The CDR3 spans 14 residues. Germline V gene sequence: CDR1 GTSNPN, CDR2 SVGIG (reference sequence). With 5 bases clipped from V and 7 bases from J, the junction kept 6 bases outside the gene matches. CDR3: CAWGQGALGEKLFF. In nucleotides, the CDR3 is TGTGCCTGGGGACAGGGGGCCCTAGGTGAAAAACTGTTTTTT.

CDR3 nucleotide sequence: TGTGCCAGCAGCTTAGGGCAGGGGGCCGGACTTGAAGCTTTCTTT. Translated: CASSLGQGAGLEAFF. The V call is TRBV7-2, the J call TRBJ1-1, with TRBD1 matching over 8 bases. The J segment lost 7 bases and the V segment lost 1 base, leaving 8 bases of the junction unmatched. The CDR3 consists of 15 residues. CDR1 is SGHTA, CDR2 FQGNSA, per germline.